The 23 T cell receptor beta chains presented below share a single source sample, sequenced in a study of technical replicates of blood from a few donors (TCRdb year 2017). The library was produced with the immunoSEQ multiplex PCR assay. TCRdb mirrors the immuneACCESS table, restricted to in-frame sequences. Some clones are absent from its copies; in checked studies, under half trace to an unresolved V gene, and the reason for the others is unknown. The sample table contains nearly 95,000 clones; only one count was recorded for about 96% of them. About 0.38% of the sample goes to the ten largest clones. The sequencing input was T cells isolated from PBMCs. Receptors were obtained from a human donor in good health.

V is TRBV27 and J is TRBJ2-7; the match to TRBD2 covers 8 bases. V shed 5 bases, J shed 4 bases, and the junction held 10 bases outside the gene matches. This CDR3 contains 15 residues. Looked up from germline, CDR1 is MNHEY and CDR2 is SMNVEV (reference sequence). CDR3 region: CASSPSGTRQYEQYF. DNA for the CDR3: TGTGCCAGCAGTCCATCCGGGACTAGACAATACGAGCAGTACTTC.

This chain connects TRBV10-3 to TRBJ2-7, with D perhaps matching TRBD2 (7 bases). The germline V and J ends were trimmed by 4 bases and 3 bases, with 16 bases remaining between them. Germline lookup yields CDR1 ENHRY and CDR2 SYGVKD. The CDR3 runs to 15 residues. The CDR3 reads CAISGAGHLLYEQYF. CDR3 DNA sequence: TGTGCCATCAGTGGAGCGGGACACCTTCTCTACGAGCAGTACTTC.

The rearrangement uses TRBV6-5 and TRBJ1-2; TRBD1 agrees at 8 bases. The CDR3 loop spans 12 amino acids. The germline CDR1 and CDR2 sequences are MNHEY and SVGAGI. V was pared by 6 bases and J by 7 bases, with 4 bases of the junction left unmatched. The CDR3: CASRETGAGYTF. For the CDR3, the DNA is TGTGCCAGCAGGGAGACAGGGGCTGGCTACACCTTC.

This clone came up once. This rearrangement joins TRBV19 to TRBJ1-5, with D unresolved. The V end was cut by 2 bases, the J end by 6 bases, with 11 bases between. The CDR3 contains 14 residues. Germline lookup yields CDR1 LNHDA and CDR2 SQIVND (reference sequence). CDR3 sequence: CASSILEGGQPQHF. The CDR3 region has the DNA TGTGCCAGTAGTATATTGGAAGGAGGTCAGCCCCAGCATTTT.

This chain uses TRBV28 with TRBJ2-7; 7 nucleotides line up with TRBD2. The V gene end was trimmed by 6 bases and the J gene end by 6 bases; junction bases not matched to a gene: 14. The CDR3 has 15 residues. CDR1 MDHEN and CDR2 SYDVKM come from the germline V gene. The CDR3, as DNA: TGTGCCAGCAGCCCTGGTCTGGCGGGAGTGGGCGAGCAGTACTTC. It translates to CASSPGLAGVGEQYF. Together with reference TRBV28 and TRBJ2-7, the CDR3 gives the full variable domain: DVKVTQSSRYLVKRTGEKVFLECVQDMDHENMFWYRQDPGLGLRLIYFSYDVKMKEKGDIPEGYSVSREKKERFSLILESASTNQTSMYLCASSPGLAGVGEQYFGPGTRLTVT.

The J gene is TRBJ2-7, the V gene TRBV9, with D perhaps TRBD2 (6 bases). The CDR3 is 15 residues long. Germline V gene lookup returns CDR1 SGDLS and CDR2 YYNGEE. V was clipped by 4 bases and J by 0 bases, with 14 bases between them. This CDR3 reads CASSPGGGASYEQYF. In DNA, the CDR3 is TGTGCCAGCAGCCCAGGAGGAGGGGCCTCCTACGAGCAGTACTTC.

In this sample, this clone turned up once. V gene TRBV29-1 combines with J gene TRBJ2-1, with unresolved D. Trimming left V 2 bases short and J 7 bases short, with 6 bases between. Germline CDR1 and CDR2: SQVTM and ANQGSEA. The CDR3 length is 11 residues. CDR3 sequence: CSVESLNEQFF. In DNA, the CDR3 is TGCAGCGTTGAATCCCTGAATGAGCAGTTCTTC.

J is TRBJ2-2 and V is TRBV9, with a possible D match to TRBD2 (5 bases). Per germline, CDR1 SGDLS and CDR2 YYNGEE. The CDR3 is made up of 14 amino acids. Trimming removed 0 bases at V and 8 bases at J, with 11 bases between. DNA of the CDR3: TGTGCCAGCAGCGTAGCTGGACTGGAGGGGGAGCTGTTTTTT. Its translation is CASSVAGLEGELFF. Supplemented by reference TRBV9 and TRBJ2-2, the full variable domain reads DSGVTQTPKHLITATGQRVTLRCSPRSGDLSVYWYQQSLDQGLQFLIQYYNGEERAKGNILERFSAQQFPDLHSELNLSSLELGDSALYFCASSVAGLEGELFFGEGSRLTVL.

This rearrangement joins TRBV6-5 to TRBJ2-7; D may be TRBD2 (7 bases). The V gene's germline CDR1 is MNHEY and CDR2 SVGAGI. This CDR3 is built from 13 residues. The germline V and J ends were trimmed by 4 bases and 4 bases, with 11 bases remaining between them. CDR3 sequence (DNA): TGTGCCAGCAGTTTTCGGGGGGCTTACGAGCAGTACTTC. Its translation is CASSFRGAYEQYF.

The rearrangement joins TRBV28 to TRBJ1-2; D gene uncertain. The CDR3 is 12 residues long. V lost 1 base and J 6 bases, leaving 6 bases between the germline ends. The germline V gene encodes CDR1 MDHEN and CDR2 SYDVKM. The CDR3 reads CASSLSPNGYTF. CDR3 nucleotides: TGTGCCAGCAGTTTATCCCCCAATGGCTACACCTTC.

The chain links TRBV7-3 to TRBJ2-1, with a tentative D call TRBD2 (5 bases). In germline, CDR1 is SGHTA, CDR2 FQGTGA. With 1 base removed from V and 0 bases from J, the gap between germline ends came to 7 bases. The CDR3 runs to 15 residues. The CDR3 spells CASSLSGGSYNEQFF. The CDR3 DNA is TGTGCCAGCAGCTTAAGCGGAGGCTCCTACAATGAGCAGTTCTTC.

The J gene is TRBJ2-5, the V gene TRBV6-5; D gene ambiguous. Trimming stripped 5 bases from V and 2 bases from J, with 12 bases between. Per germline, CDR1 MNHEY and CDR2 SVGAGI. The CDR3 spans 14 residues. CDR3 DNA sequence: TGTGCCAGCAGTGAGGTGCTGTTGCAAGAGACCCAGTACTTC. Residues: CASSEVLLQETQYF.

This chain links TRBV21-1 with TRBJ1-4; the tabulated D call, TRBD1, remains unverified against the DNA. TRBV21-1 is termed a pseudogene. CDR3 length equals 17 residues. The CDR3 is CASSKLEGAWTNEKLFF. The CDR3 nucleotides are TGTGCCAGCAGCAAACTTGAGGGGGCTTGGACTAATGAAAAACTGTTTTTT.

J is TRBJ1-5 and V is TRBV7-8, with 7 bases lining up with TRBD1. There are 15 residues in the CDR3. The germline CDR1 and CDR2 sequences are SGHVS and FQNEAQ. After removal of 5 bases from V and 3 bases from J, the junction contained 7 bases not matched to a gene. The CDR3 spells CASSVTGDTNQPQHF. As DNA, the CDR3 is TGTGCCAGCAGCGTAACAGGGGATACCAATCAGCCCCAGCATTTT. Full variable domain (missing parts from reference TRBV7-8 and TRBJ1-5): GAGVSQSPRYKVAKRGQDVALRCDPISGHVSLFWYQQALGQGPEFLTYFQNEAQLDKSGLPSDRFFAERPEGSVSTLKIQRTQQEDSAVYLCASSVTGDTNQPQHFGDGTRLSIL.

The V and J genes are TRBV19 and TRBJ2-7; 9 bases fit TRBD1. The CDR3 totals 15 residues. V trimming: 8 bases; J trimming: 2 bases; junction bases outside the gene matches: 10. Germline V gene data show CDR1 as LNHDA and CDR2 as SQIVND (reference sequence). In DNA form, the CDR3 reads TGTGCCAGTCGCCAGGGACAGGGCCCAACCTACGAGCAGTACTTC. Translation gives CASRQGQGPTYEQYF.

The gene calls are TRBV28 and TRBJ2-7, with D hard to call. The CDR3 contains 14 residues. The V end was cut by 5 bases, the J end by 3 bases, with 14 bases between. CDR1 and CDR2 from the germline V gene are MDHEN and SYDVKM. The CDR3 loop is CASSQVYEVYEQYF. In DNA form, the CDR3 reads TGTGCCAGCAGTCAAGTCTATGAGGTCTACGAGCAGTACTTC.

The chain has TRBV13 and TRBJ1-5; perhaps TRBD1 as D (6 bases). Deletions cut 3 bases from V and 2 bases from J, with 8 bases between. This CDR3 has 14 residues. From germline, CDR1 is PRHDT and CDR2 FYEKMQ (reference sequence). The CDR3 DNA sequence: TGTGCCAGCAGCTTCAGGGGAGGCAATCAGCCCCAGCATTTT. Its protein product is CASSFRGGNQPQHF.

J is TRBJ2-5 and V is TRBV5-6, with TRBD1 identical over 10 bases. From germline, CDR1 is SGHDT and CDR2 YYEEEE. The length of the CDR3 is 16 residues. Unmatched junction bases numbered 10, after V lost 3 bases and J lost 5 bases. CDR3 amino acids: CASSSEGQGKTETQYF. The CDR3 region has the DNA TGTGCCAGCAGCTCTGAGGGACAGGGGAAGACGGAGACCCAGTACTTC.

The V and J genes are TRBV5-4 and TRBJ2-2; 8 positions agree with TRBD2. The CDR3 runs 16 residues. CDR1 and CDR2 from the germline V gene are SGHNT and YYREEE (reference sequence). With V trimmed by 4 bases and J by 7 bases, 12 bases remained unmatched. In DNA form, the CDR3 reads TGTGCCAGCAGCCATAAGCGGGAGATCTTGGGCGGGGAGCTGTTTTTT. Amino acid sequence: CASSHKREILGGELFF.

This clone was found a few times. CDR3 in amino acids: CSVEGSTDTQYF. The DNA for the CDR3 is TGCAGCGTTGAGGGCAGCACAGATACGCAGTATTTT. The chain has TRBV29-1 and TRBJ2-3, with D unclear. In germline, CDR1 is SQVTM, CDR2 ANQGSEA. This CDR3 spans 12 amino acids. The V end was cut by 3 bases, the J end by 0 bases, with 4 bases between.

The chain joins TRBV30 to TRBJ1-3, with D tentatively TRBD1 (5 bases). V was trimmed by 1 base and J by 0 bases, leaving 10 bases between them. The CDR3 sequence is 15 residues long. Germline V CDR1 and CDR2: GTSNPN, SVGIG (reference sequence). CDR3 sequence (DNA): TGTGCCTGGAGTGCCGGGACTAGCTCTGGAAACACCATATATTTT. It encodes CAWSAGTSSGNTIYF.

V and J are TRBV4-1 and TRBJ2-7; D may be TRBD2 (5 bases). CDR1 and CDR2 (germline): MGHRA, YSYEKL. This CDR3 has 19 residues. V was pared by 4 bases and J by 0 bases, with 25 bases between. The CDR3 loop reads CASSPLRGTDDISSYEQYF. The DNA for the CDR3 is TGCGCCAGCAGCCCACTCCGGGGAACCGACGACATTAGCTCCTACGAGCAGTACTTC.

V and J are TRBV7-9 and TRBJ2-5, with 13 bases identical to TRBD2. There are 17 residues in the CDR3. J was trimmed by 5 bases and V by 3 bases; bases with no gene match: 9. Germline loops: CDR1 SEHNR, CDR2 FQNEAQ (reference sequence). CDR3 DNA: TGTGCCAGCAGCTTTGGGACTAGCGGGATGATCGAGGAGACCCAGTACTTC. This gives the protein CASSFGTSGMIEETQYF.